This entry describes one T cell receptor beta chain. Its antigen target is currently unknown. No base-level quality is on record; no much larger clone is a single base apart. The data belong to a study of B cell selection in AIRE deficiency (dated by TCRdb to about 2019). Background on the whole study: A comparison of TCRbeta repertoires of sorted blood CD4+ conventional T cells and regulatory T cells was made between AIRE-deficient patients and healthy controls. The TCR-sequenced cohort comprised about five AIRE-deficient APECED patients and about five healthy control donors.

CDR1 SNHLY and CDR2 FYNNEI are derived from the germline V gene. Reading from cysteine to phenylalanine, the CDR3 counts 13 amino acids. The read is trimmed to its CDR3 DNA, 39 bases read in frame from base 1. The V end loses 4 bases and the J end loses 8 bases, and a stretch of 14 bases separates them. Conventional CD4 T cells were sorted as cells that were CD4+CD127+. Control samples were obtained from healthy donors who were not related to the patients. A FACSAria flow cytometer was used to sort the Tconv and Treg cells intended for TCRbeta sequencing. Sorted cells were collected into 5-ml round-bottom polystyrene tubes, and dry cell pellets were frozen at -80°C before sequencing. The immunoSEQ platform was used to sequence the TCRbeta chains. The authors processed their data as follows. When conventional T cell repertoires were pooled, patients gave roughly 110,000 distinct in-frame TCRbeta sequences, while healthy donors gave about 130,000. Treg TCRbeta sequences found in two or more individuals were classed as public, and these public Treg TCRbeta sequences were then looked for in Tconv repertoires. Differences between groups were assessed by Mann-Whitney U tests with Bonferroni-Dunn correction in GraphPad Prism 7.03. In TCRdb, the immuneACCESS table is reduced to in-frame sequences with V and J assigned. These tables do not hold every clone; where another copy was compared, an unresolved V gene accounts for under half, and the others remain unexplained. V and J calls and clone size are copied from that table; D and trimming were computed from the DNA. This sample is represented by 20,000 to 30,000 clones; approximately 96% of them were singletons. The top ten hold 0.15% to 0.2% of the sample.

The paper as a whole reports these results and caveats: In terms of TCRBV gene usage, CDR3 length and TCR diversity, Tconv and Treg cells from AIRE-deficient patients looked similar to Tconv and Treg cells from healthy donors. Approximately 33% of the Treg TCRbeta sequences shared among healthy donors turned up in patient Tconv cells, suggesting that Treg-biased clones are diverted into the Tconv compartment. Sequencing covered only TCRbeta chains, and approximately 37% of shared healthy-donor Treg sequences were also present in healthy Tconv, possibly due to differing TCRalpha chains. Among about 3,500 shared Treg TCRbeta sequences, approximately 32% were shared exclusively by healthy donors and approximately 9.3% exclusively by patients, which suggests that Treg selection is less efficient in the absence of AIRE. Shared Treg sequences had shorter CDR3s, which reflects a bias toward rearrangements containing few non-templated nucleotide insertions.

The receptor was isolated from a human donor in good health. In this chain, TRBV2 is recombined with TRBJ1-2, with the D gene call left open. The sample taken for sequencing was CD4+CD127+ conventional T cells sorted from PBMCs. The DNA sequence is as follows: TGTGCCAGCAGTGGAGAGGGCGCGGGGGGCTACACCTTC. Its product reads: CASSGEGAGGYTF.